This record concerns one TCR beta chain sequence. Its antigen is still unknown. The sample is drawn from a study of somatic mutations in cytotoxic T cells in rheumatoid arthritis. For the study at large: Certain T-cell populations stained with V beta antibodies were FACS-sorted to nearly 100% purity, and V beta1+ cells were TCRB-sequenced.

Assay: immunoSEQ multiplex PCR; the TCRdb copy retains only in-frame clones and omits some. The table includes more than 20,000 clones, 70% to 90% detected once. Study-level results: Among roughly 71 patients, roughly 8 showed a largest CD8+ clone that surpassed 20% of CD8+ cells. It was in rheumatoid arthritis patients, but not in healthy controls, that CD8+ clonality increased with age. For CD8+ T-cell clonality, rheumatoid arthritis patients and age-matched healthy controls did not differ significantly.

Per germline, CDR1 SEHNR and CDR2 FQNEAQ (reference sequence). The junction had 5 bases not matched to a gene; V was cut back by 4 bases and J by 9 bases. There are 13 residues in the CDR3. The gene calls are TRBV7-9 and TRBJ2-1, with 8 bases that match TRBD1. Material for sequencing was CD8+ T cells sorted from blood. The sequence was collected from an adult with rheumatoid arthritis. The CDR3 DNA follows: TGTGCCAGCAGCTCGCGGACAGGGCTTGAGCAGTTCTTC. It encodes CASSSRTGLEQFF.